This entry is about one TCR beta chain. The antigen remains unidentified. One junction end does not reproduce the germline sequence, and a read error may be involved. This entry is derived from a study of tumor-infiltrating lymphocytes in localized non-small cell lung cancer. Regarding the study as a whole: Not all patients were TCR sequenced, owing to tissue quantity. Tumors had more T cell infiltration than uninvolved lung, per TCRbeta sequencing and CD3 counts.

Sequenced by immunoSEQ multiplex PCR; TCRdb stores in-frame clones only, minus some. The table has approximately 12,000 clones, 66% seen once. The CDR3 has 14 amino acids. This clonotype was obtained from a human donor with non-small cell lung cancer. The chain carries TRBV5-7 and TRBJ2-5; the D gene is possibly TRBD2 (5 bases). TRBV5-7 is sorted into the ORF group, with uncertain function. The material sequenced was lung tumor tissue. The CDR3, as DNA: TGCGCCAGCAGCCACGGGGTCGTACGAGAGACCCAGTACTTC. Amino acid sequence: CASSHGVVRETQYF.